This TCR beta chain was identified during a study of tumor-infiltrating lymphocytes in localized non-small cell lung cancer. General study findings and limits: Compared with uninvolved lung, tumors showed higher T cell infiltration by TCRbeta sequencing. Immunotypes IM1 and IM2 had similar TCR-derived T-cell fractions. Recurrence-free survival showed no association with tumor T-cell fraction. Different pieces of the same tissue were used for each assay.

Some clones are missing from TCRdb's copy, which holds only in-frame ones; the method was immunoSEQ multiplex PCR. The table lists fewer than 20,000 clones, 60% to 85% of them singletons. In regard to this clone: Antigen specificity is unknown.

This CDR3 comprises 17 residues. The V segment lost 0 bases and the J segment 0 bases; nucleotides outside the gene matches: 7. The germline V gene encodes CDR1 LNHNV and CDR2 YYDKDF (reference sequence). This receptor was taken from a human donor with non-small cell lung cancer. The chain is built from TRBV15 and TRBJ1-2, with TRBD1 matching over 7 bases. The sample comprised lung tumor tissue. As DNA, the CDR3 is TGTGCCACCAGCAGAGATTTGTTGCAGGGGGCTAACTATGGCTACACCTTC. Amino acids: CATSRDLLQGANYGYTF.